These 12 T cell receptor beta chains share one sample of origin, sequenced in a study of beta chain features in type 1 diabetes (dated 2018 in TCRdb). The paper as a whole reports these results and caveats: Type 1 diabetes patients showed a moderate but significant shortening of TCRB CDR3 length in all four CD4+ subsets.

These receptors have no known antigen. Library preparation was by the immunoSEQ multiplex PCR assay. The High Capacity cDNA Reverse Transcription Kit was used to reverse transcribe all of the isolated RNA, meaning that expressed TCRB transcripts were what got sequenced. TCRdb holds this immuneACCESS table with in-frame rearrangements only. Some clones are missing; in checked studies, unresolved V genes explain under half, and the rest has no known cause. A total of hundreds of thousands of clones appear in this sample, under 15% of them only once. The top ten clones comprise around 0.022% of the sample. Material: naive CD4+ T cells from blood. The label giving this sample's cell subset or site can be read as: true naive CD4+ T cells. The receptors derive from a young man with type 1 diabetes.

This clone was picked up a small number of times. CDR3 protein: CASSILRGQGNQPQHF. The CDR3 region has the DNA TGTGCCAGTAGTATCCTCAGGGGGCAGGGCAATCAGCCCCAGCATTTT. This rearrangement joins TRBV19 to TRBJ1-5; the match to TRBD1 covers 8 bases. The CDR3 totals 16 residues. J gave up 2 bases and V 3 bases, and 6 bases lay outside the gene matches. Germline CDR1 is LNHDA and CDR2 is SQIVND (reference sequence). Supplemented by reference TRBV19 and TRBJ1-5, the full variable domain reads DGGITQSPKYLFRKEGQNVTLSCEQNLNHDAMYWYRQDPGQGLRLIYYSQIVNDFQKGDIAEGYSVSREKKESFPLTVTSAQKNPTAFYLCASSILRGQGNQPQHFGDGTRLSIL.

With respect to this clone: This CDR3 is also generated by other DNA sequences in the sample. The chain has TRBV7-2 and TRBJ1-5, with 10 positions matching TRBD1. V was clipped by 5 bases and J by 3 bases; unmatched bases: 7. Germline V CDR1 and CDR2: SGHTA, FQGNSA. CDR3 length equals 16 residues. CDR3 protein: CASSLRTGGSNQPQHF. The CDR3 DNA follows: TGTGCCAGCAGCCTCCGGACAGGGGGGTCCAATCAGCCCCAGCATTTT.

This chain joins TRBV6-4 and TRBJ1-1; TRBD1 is a possible D gene (5 bases). Per germline, CDR1 MRHNA and CDR2 SNTAGT. CDR3 length equals 14 residues. V lost 4 bases to trimming and J lost 1 base, with 10 bases between them. The CDR3 spells CASSASTENTEAFF. For the CDR3, the DNA is TGTGCCAGCAGTGCATCGACAGAGAACACTGAAGCTTTCTTT.

Only a few counts were recorded for this clone. V is TRBV9 and J is TRBJ2-7; 8 bases fit TRBD1. CDR1 is SGDLS, CDR2 YYNGEE, per germline. CDR3 size: 14 residues. Trimming cost V 6 bases and J 2 bases; bases outside gene matches: 7. CDR3: CASNGQGGPYEQYF. As DNA, the CDR3 is TGTGCCAGCAATGGACAGGGTGGCCCCTACGAGCAGTACTTC.

The chain couples TRBV11-3 to TRBJ2-7; 7 bases align to TRBD1. The CDR3 loop spans 16 amino acids. In germline, CDR1 is SGHNT, CDR2 YENEEA. Trimming took 2 bases from V and 3 from J; bases not matched to a gene: 10. In DNA, the CDR3 is TGTGCCAGCAGCTTACTTAGTGGGGCAGGGGGCTACGAGCAGTACTTC. Encoded protein: CASSLLSGAGGYEQYF.

This clone was counted between two and nine times. The CDR3: CAWKRTGGWEETQYF. DNA for the CDR3: TGTGCCTGGAAGAGGACAGGGGGCTGGGAAGAGACCCAGTACTTC. This sequence joins TRBV30 and TRBJ2-5; 11 bases match TRBD1. Germline-derived CDR1 and CDR2 are GTSNPN and SVGIG (reference sequence). V was clipped by 4 bases and J by 3 bases; unmatched bases: 7. The CDR3 is 15 residues long.

Only a few counts were recorded for this clone. The V call is TRBV29-1, the J call TRBJ1-2; the D is unclear. Germline-derived CDR1 and CDR2 are SQVTM and ANQGSEA. Trimming cost V 4 bases and J 1 base, with 4 bases left between them. This CDR3 has 11 residues. The CDR3 DNA sequence: TGCAGCGTTGGGAATAACTATGGCTACACCTTC. This translates into CSVGNNYGYTF. The complete variable domain, with remaining parts taken from reference TRBV29-1 and TRBJ1-2, reads SAVISQKPSRDICQRGTSLTIQCQVDSQVTMMFWYRQQPGQSLTLIATANQGSEATYESGFVIDKFPISRPNLTFSTLTVSNMSPEDSSIYLCSVGNNYGYTFGSGTRLTVV.

The chain links TRBV9 to TRBJ2-5; D gene ambiguous. This CDR3 contains 15 residues. V dropped 0 bases and J dropped 5 bases, with 14 bases sitting between them. Germline CDR1 and CDR2: SGDLS and YYNGEE. The CDR3 sequence: CASSVVAGVGETQYF. CDR3 in DNA: TGTGCCAGCAGCGTAGTAGCTGGGGTTGGGGAGACCCAGTACTTC.

The chain links TRBV19 to TRBJ1-5; D uncertain. The germline V and J ends were trimmed by 3 bases and 9 bases, with 15 bases remaining between them. Germline V gene lookup returns CDR1 LNHDA and CDR2 SQIVND (reference sequence). The CDR3 runs 14 residues. Here the CDR3 reads CASSIQPDTLPQHF. The CDR3 DNA is TGTGCCAGTAGTATTCAACCCGATACATTGCCCCAGCATTTT. The full variable domain, rest sourced from reference TRBV19 and TRBJ1-5, is DGGITQSPKYLFRKEGQNVTLSCEQNLNHDAMYWYRQDPGQGLRLIYYSQIVNDFQKGDIAEGYSVSREKKESFPLTVTSAQKNPTAFYLCASSIQPDTLPQHFGDGTRLSIL.

The table lists this clone with a few counts. The gene calls are TRBV10-3 and TRBJ2-2, with 7 bases identical to TRBD1. The CDR3 is 16 amino acids. The germline CDR1 and CDR2 sequences are ENHRY and SYGVKD. V shed 3 bases, J shed 6 bases, and the junction held 10 bases outside the gene matches. The CDR3 protein is CAISDRDSRSPGELFF. The CDR3 DNA reads as TGTGCCATCAGTGATCGGGACAGTAGGTCTCCCGGGGAGCTGTTTTTT.

This chain uses TRBV5-4 with TRBJ2-3; D not resolved. Deletions cut 3 bases from V and 2 bases from J, with 16 bases between. This CDR3 has 16 amino acids. CDR1 and CDR2 from the germline V gene are SGHNT and YYREEE (reference sequence). For the CDR3, the DNA is TGTGCCAGCAGCTCTGGTGGCTGGCTGACCACAGATACGCAGTATTTT. It encodes CASSSGGWLTTDTQYF.

The rearrangement joins TRBV20-1 to TRBJ2-7; a possible D gene is TRBD1 (5 bases). The CDR3 length is 11 residues. V was pared by 5 bases and J by 3 bases, with 8 bases between. Germline loops: CDR1 DFQATT, CDR2 SNEGSKA (reference sequence). In DNA form, the CDR3 reads TGCAGTGCTGCCAGGGACTACGAGCAGTACTTC. Protein product: CSAARDYEQYF.